This T cell receptor (beta chain) appears in the sequencing data of a study of blood T cell repertoires in COVID-19. Looking at the study overall: Samples representing acute and convalescent COVID-19 were sourced from the United States, Italy and Spain. PBMCs, B-cell-depleted T cells, or T cells were the source of the cDNA or gDNA that made up the material.

The V and J ends lost 6 bases and 0 bases respectively, with 6 bases between them. CDR1 is MNHEY and CDR2 is SVGAGI in the germline V gene. This CDR3 is 14 amino acids long. This clone was counted a few times. Per the authors' pipeline: From reference gene primer amplification, estimates of nucleated cell counts were derived. Profiling relied on immunoSEQ multiplex PCR, and the TCRdb table lists in-frame clones only, not all of them. V and J calls and clone size are those listed in that table; D and trimming were worked out from the DNA. The profile shows about 190,000 clones, 88% of them singletons. J is TRBJ1-6 and V is TRBV6-5; no definite D call. The receptor's source is a man younger than 35 with active or convalescent COVID-19. The material sequenced was peripheral blood. CDR3 amino acids: CASRPGSYNSPLHF. CDR3 bases: TGTGCCAGCAGGCCGGGCTCCTATAATTCACCCCTCCACTTT.